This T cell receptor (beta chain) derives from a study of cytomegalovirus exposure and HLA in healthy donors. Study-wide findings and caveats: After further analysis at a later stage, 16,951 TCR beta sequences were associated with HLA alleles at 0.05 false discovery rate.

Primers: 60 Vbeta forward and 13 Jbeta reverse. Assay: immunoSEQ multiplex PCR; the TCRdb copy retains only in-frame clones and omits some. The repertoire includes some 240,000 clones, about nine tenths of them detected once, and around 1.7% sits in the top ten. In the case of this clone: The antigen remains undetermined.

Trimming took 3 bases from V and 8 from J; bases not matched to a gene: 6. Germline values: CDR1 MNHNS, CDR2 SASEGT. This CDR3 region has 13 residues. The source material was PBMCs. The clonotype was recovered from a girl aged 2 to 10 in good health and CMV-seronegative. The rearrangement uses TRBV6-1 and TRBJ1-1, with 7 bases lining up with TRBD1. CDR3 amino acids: CASSEKDRPEAFF. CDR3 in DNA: TGTGCCAGCAGTGAGAAGGACAGGCCGGAAGCTTTCTTT.